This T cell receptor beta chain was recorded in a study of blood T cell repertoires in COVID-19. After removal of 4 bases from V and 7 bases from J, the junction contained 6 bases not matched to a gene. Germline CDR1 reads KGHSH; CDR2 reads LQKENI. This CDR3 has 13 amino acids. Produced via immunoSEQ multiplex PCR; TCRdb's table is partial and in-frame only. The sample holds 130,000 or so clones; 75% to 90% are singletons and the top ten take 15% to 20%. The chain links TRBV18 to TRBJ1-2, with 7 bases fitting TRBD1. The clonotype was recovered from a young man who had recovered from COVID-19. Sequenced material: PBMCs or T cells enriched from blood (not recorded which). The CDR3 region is CASSLQGWRGYTF. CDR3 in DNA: TGTGCCAGCTCACTACAGGGGTGGCGTGGCTACACCTTC. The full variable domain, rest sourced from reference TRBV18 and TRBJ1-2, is NAGVMQNPRHLVRRRGQEARLRCSPMKGHSHVYWYRQLPEEGLKFMVYLQKENIIDESGMPKERFSAEFPKEGPSILRIQQVVRGDSAAYFCASSLQGWRGYTFGSGTRLTVV.